These 9 T cell receptor beta chains share one sample of origin, sequenced in a study of kidney transplant recipient with SARS-CoV-2 infection. MiXCR was run by TCRdb on the reads, yielding one entry per CDR3 protein. The table lists 200,000 to 300,000 distinct CDR3 sequences, 29% of them singletons, with about 7% in the top ten. The sequencing here drew on a blood sample, taken at baseline and on day 111 from a kidney transplant recipient. These receptors all stem from a male patient younger than 45 who had COVID-19 and was a kidney transplant recipient. The graft donor may be the source of some T cells.

Note on this clonotype: A read error may be the cause here, since a much bigger clone is one base away. This chain uses TRBV6-6 with TRBJ1-2; D is unclear. V lost 4 bases and J lost 4, with 10 bases in between. CDR1 is MNHNY and CDR2 is SVGAGI in the germline V gene (reference sequence). This CDR3 has 13 residues. DNA for the CDR3: TGTGCCAGCAGTTCAACGACCACCTATGGCTACACCTTC. This gives the protein CASSSTTTYGYTF.

This clonotype has a handful of counts. The chain has TRBV8-2 and TRBJ2-6. TRBV8-2 is termed a pseudogene. The CDR3 runs 17 residues. In nucleotides, the CDR3 is TGTGGCAGCAATTTTAGGATAACACAAAGTCGGGCCAACGTCCTGACTTTC. Amino acids: CGSNFRITQSRANVLTF.

This clonotype came up many times. The chain joins TRBV7-9 to TRBJ2-3; 10 nucleotides align to TRBD2. Germline trimming cut 3 bases from V and 12 bases from J; bases unmatched to any gene: 9. CDR1 and CDR2 from the germline V gene are SEHNR and FQNEAQ (reference sequence). The CDR3 sequence is 14 residues long. CDR3 loop: CASSFGTSALIQYF. CDR3 sequence (DNA): TGTGCCAGCAGCTTTGGGACTAGCGCCTTAATCCAGTATTTT. Full variable domain (missing parts from reference TRBV7-9 and TRBJ2-3): DTGVSQNPRHKITKRGQNVTFRCDPISEHNRLYWYRQTLGQGPEFLTYFQNEAQLEKSRLLSDRFSAERPKGSFSTLEIQRTEQGDSAMYLCASSFGTSALIQYFGPGTRLTVL.

This clonotype came up many times. This chain uses TRBV20-1 with TRBJ2-5; D possibly corresponds to TRBD2 (5 bases). The length of the CDR3 is 13 residues. Between the trimmed V and J ends, which lost 6 bases and 6 bases, there was a span of 17 bases. Germline V gene sequence: CDR1 DFQATT, CDR2 SNEGSKA (reference sequence). The CDR3 bases are TGCAGTGCGGAACTAGTATCTCGGAAGACCCAGTACTTC. It codes for CSAELVSRKTQYF.

This clonotype was found once. A much larger clone lies one base from this, so it may be a read error. This rearrangement joins TRBV21-1 to TRBJ2-3. TRBV21-1 is a recognized pseudogene. CDR3 length: 17 residues. The CDR3 DNA is TGTGCCAGCAGAGTTCAGGTAGCTACAGTCAAGCAAGATACGCAGTATTTT. Translation gives CASRVQVATVKQDTQYF.

This clonotype is a singleton in its sample. This could be a read error, since a much larger clone is one nucleotide away. The rearrangement links TRBV5-6 to TRBJ2-7; D is possibly TRBD1 or TRBD2 (5 bases each). This CDR3 region has 14 residues. Trimming stripped 3 bases from V and 7 bases from J, with 17 bases between. Germline V gene sequence: CDR1 SGHDT, CDR2 YYEEEE. The CDR3 loop reads CASSSGPSPGEQYF. CDR3 sequence (DNA): TGTGCCAGCAGCTCGGGGCCGTCTCCGGGTGAGCAGTACTTC.

This clonotype was seen more than once but under ten times. This rearrangement joins TRBV5-1 to TRBJ2-3, with 10 bases that match TRBD1. Germline trimming cut 2 bases from V and 4 bases from J; bases unmatched to any gene: 10. The CDR3 extends over 17 amino acids. Germline V CDR1 and CDR2: SGHRS, YFSETQ. The CDR3 spells CASSFRPQGQGSDTQYF. CDR3 coding DNA: TGCGCCAGCAGCTTTAGGCCCCAGGGACAGGGGTCAGATACGCAGTATTTT.

Ten or more counts support this clonotype. J is TRBJ1-2 and V is TRBV23-1; no definite D call. TRBV23-1 is an open reading frame, and its role is uncertain. The CDR3 runs 17 residues. Trimming left V 5 bases short and J 4 bases short, with 23 bases between. The CDR3 DNA is TGCGCCAGCAGTAGGTCTAAGCTACGCAGAAAGACCTATGGCTACACCTTC. This gives the protein CASSRSKLRRKTYGYTF.

Regarding this clonotype: A much larger clone is a single base away; this may be a read error. The V and J genes are TRBV7-6 and TRBJ1-2; D perhaps matches TRBD1 (5 bases). Between the trimmed V and J ends, which lost 5 bases and 4 bases, there was a span of 23 bases. Germline assignment: CDR1 SGHVS and CDR2 FNYEAQ. This CDR3 has 17 residues. The CDR3 sequence: CASSNRPESRKTYGYTF. The CDR3 DNA is TGTGCCAGCAGCAACAGGCCTGAATCTCGAAAGACCTATGGCTACACCTTC.